The 30 T cell receptor beta chains listed next were all sequenced from one sample in a study of T cells in Graves' hyperthyroidism and ophthalmopathy. Amplified TCR beta CDR3 regions derived from RNA transcripts. TCR CDR3 underwent first-round RT-PCR with the HTBI primer set. One entry per CDR3 protein results from TCRdb running MiXCR on the multiplex PCR reads. The sample lists roughly 260,000 distinct CDR3 sequences; roughly 15% were seen once. Sequencing was performed on blood. Every receptor here comes from a woman between 35 and 50 years old with Graves' hyperthyroidism that later progressed to Graves' ophthalmopathy.

There are many counts of this clonotype. The V call is TRBV4-1, the J call TRBJ1-1; D might be TRBD1 (6 bases). The V end was cut by 2 bases, the J end by 5 bases, with 9 bases between. This CDR3 comprises 13 residues. Germline V gene data show CDR1 as MGHRA and CDR2 as YSYEKL. CDR3 loop: CASSQTGQTEAFF. CDR3 DNA: TGCGCCAGCAGCCAAACAGGGCAAACTGAAGCTTTCTTT.

In this sample, this clonotype turned up many times. The genes are TRBV7-8 and TRBJ2-3; 12 nucleotides align to TRBD2. The germline V gene has CDR1 SGHVS and CDR2 FQNEAQ. CDR3 length equals 17 residues. Losses at the gene ends were 4 bases for V and 6 bases for J; bases not matched to a gene: 11. The CDR3 DNA reads TGTGCCAGCAGCTCCTATCAGGGCCTAGCGGGAGGGGATACGCAGTATTTT. It translates to CASSSYQGLAGGDTQYF.

This clonotype was detected ten times or more. The chain uses TRBV12-3 or TRBV12-4 and TRBJ1-1; no clear D. Trimming shortened V by 5 bases and J by 1 base, and 11 bases separated the two germline ends. This CDR3 spans 14 amino acids. The CDR3 DNA sequence: TGTGCCAGCAGTCTCAGACGGTGGAACACTGAAGCTTTCTTT. Amino acid sequence: CASSLRRWNTEAFF.

CDR3: CASSFPFDEQFF. The CDR3 DNA reads as TGTGCCAGCAGCTTCCCCTTCGATGAGCAGTTCTTC. This chain connects TRBV5-4 to TRBJ2-1; D remains unclear. Germline V gives CDR1 SGHNT, CDR2 YYREEE (reference sequence). This CDR3 comprises 12 residues. Between the trimmed V and J ends, which lost 2 bases and 8 bases, there was a span of 8 bases.

This clonotype was seen ten or more times. The chain couples TRBV11-2 to TRBJ2-1, with a weak D call TRBD2 (6 bases). The length of the CDR3 is 16 residues. CDR1 and CDR2 from the germline V gene are SGHAT and FQNNGV. V lost 5 bases to trimming and J lost 2 bases, with 16 bases between them. CDR3 bases: TGTGCCAGCAGCCCAGGGAGGTGGCAAACCTACAATGAGCAGTTCTTC. As protein: CASSPGRWQTYNEQFF. The full variable domain, completed using reference TRBV11-2 and TRBJ2-1, is EAGVAQSPRYKIIEKRQSVAFWCNPISGHATLYWYQQILGQGPKLLIQFQNNGVVDDSQLPKDRFSAERLKGVDSTLKIQPAKLEDSAVYLCASSPGRWQTYNEQFFGPGTRLTVL.

This clonotype was counted ten times or more. The chain carries TRBV6-1 and TRBJ2-2, with 9 bases identical to TRBD2. Germline V CDR1 and CDR2: MNHNS, SASEGT. The CDR3 consists of 15 residues. V lost 6 bases to trimming and J lost 5 bases; unmatched junction nucleotides: 7. CDR3 sequence reads: CASSIAGVGTGELFF. The CDR3 bases are TGTGCCAGCAGCATAGCGGGAGTAGGTACCGGGGAGCTGTTTTTT.

This clonotype was detected many times. The CDR3 sequence is CASSSTPHEQYF. The DNA of the CDR3 is TGTGCCAGCAGTTCTACGCCCCACGAGCAGTACTTC. V is TRBV27 and J is TRBJ2-7, with D unresolved. This CDR3 is built from 12 residues. V gave up 4 bases and J gave up 5 bases, with 9 bases separating them. Germline V gives CDR1 MNHEY, CDR2 SMNVEV (reference sequence).

This clonotype has ten or more counts. The chain couples TRBV4-1 to TRBJ2-7, with 7 bases matching TRBD1. The germline V gene encodes CDR1 MGHRA and CDR2 YSYEKL. Trimming removed 4 bases from V and 5 bases from J; junction bases left unmatched: 8. The CDR3 sequence is 14 residues long. The CDR3 is CASSRDRVAHEQYF. DNA for the CDR3: TGCGCCAGCAGCCGAGACAGGGTGGCCCACGAGCAGTACTTC.

In its sample, this clonotype was seen many times. CDR3 loop: CASSQDRGGQPQHF. The CDR3 coding sequence is TGTGCCAGCAGCCAAGACAGGGGAGGGCAGCCCCAGCATTTT. The chain uses TRBV3-1 and TRBJ1-5; TRBD1 is a possible D gene (6 bases). V was clipped by 0 bases and J by 7 bases, with 10 bases between them. CDR3 length: 14 amino acids. The germline CDR1 and CDR2 sequences are LGHDT and YNNKEL (reference sequence). The variable domain in full, with the rest retrieved from reference TRBV3-1 and TRBJ1-5, is DTAVSQTPKYLVTQMGNDKSIKCEQNLGHDTMYWYKQDSKKFLKIMFSYNNKELIINETVPNRFSPKSPDKAHLNLHINSLELGDSAVYFCASSQDRGGQPQHFGDGTRLSIL.

This clonotype was seen just once. The chain is built from TRBV20-1 and TRBJ2-7; D possibly corresponds to TRBD2 (6 bases). Trimming removed 6 bases from V and 0 bases from J, with 15 bases in between. This CDR3 comprises 14 residues. Germline V gives CDR1 DFQATT, CDR2 SNEGSKA (reference sequence). CDR3 in amino acids: CSAGGSPASYEQYF. The CDR3, as DNA: TGCAGTGCCGGGGGTAGCCCTGCCTCCTACGAGCAGTACTTC.

V and J are TRBV28 and TRBJ2-1; 12 positions agree with TRBD2. V was pared by 5 bases and J by 13 bases, with 9 bases of the junction left unmatched. Germline CDR1 MDHEN, CDR2 SYDVKM. This CDR3 contains 14 residues. Here the CDR3 reads CASSPRLAGEVQFF. CDR3 DNA sequence: TGTGCCAGCAGTCCCCGACTAGCGGGAGAGGTACAGTTCTTC.

The sample holds many counts of this clonotype. The chain employs TRBV6-1 and TRBJ1-3, with D unresolved. Trimming removed 2 bases from V and 2 bases from J, with 13 bases in between. Germline-derived CDR1 and CDR2 are MNHNS and SASEGT. This CDR3 comprises 16 residues. DNA for the CDR3: TGTGCCAGCAGTGAACCGACGGAGTTTACTGGAAACACCATATATTTT. Translated, it gives CASSEPTEFTGNTIYF.

Notes on this clonotype: A much more abundant neighbour one base away suggests this may be a read error. The chain has TRBV28 and TRBJ2-5; 8 nucleotides align to TRBD2. Germline values: CDR1 MDHEN, CDR2 SYDVKM. CDR3 length: 17 amino acids. CDR3: CASGIGLALKGKEIQYF. As DNA, the CDR3 is TGTGCCAGCGGAATAGGACTAGCCCTCAAGGGGAAAGAGATCCAGTACTTC.

The table lists this clonotype with many counts. The chain is built from TRBV10-3 and TRBJ2-7, with TRBD2 matching over 7 bases. The germline gives CDR1 ENHRY, CDR2 SYGVKD. This CDR3 region has 14 residues. The J segment lost 4 bases and the V segment lost 3 bases, leaving 6 bases of the junction unmatched. The CDR3 nucleotides read TGTGCCATCAGTGAAGGCGGGAGAGGGTACGAGCAGTACTTC. It translates to CAISEGGRGYEQYF.

This clonotype has a count of ten or more. This chain links TRBV20-1 with TRBJ2-1; maybe TRBD2 (5 bases). In germline, CDR1 is DFQATT, CDR2 SNEGSKA (reference sequence). V was trimmed by 4 bases and J by 7 bases, leaving 11 bases between them. The CDR3 extends over 12 amino acids. The CDR3 nucleotides are TGCAGTGCTATACGGGGTGCGAATGAGCAGTTCTTC. It encodes CSAIRGANEQFF.

This clonotype was counted many times. This chain uses TRBV2 with TRBJ2-7; a weak D match, TRBD2 (5 bases). V lost 4 bases to trimming and J lost 2 bases, with 15 bases between them. Germline loops: CDR1 SNHLY, CDR2 FYNNEI. This CDR3 contains 15 residues. This chain's CDR3 is CASSVQSTRTYEQYF. DNA for the CDR3: TGTGCCAGCAGTGTACAATCTACTAGAACCTACGAGCAGTACTTC. The full variable domain, its missing parts supplied by reference TRBV2 and TRBJ2-7, is EPEVTQTPSHQVTQMGQEVILRCVPISNHLYFYWYRQILGQKVEFLVSFYNNEISEKSEIFDDQFSVERPDGSNFTLKIRSTKLEDSAMYFCASSVQSTRTYEQYFGPGTRLTVT.

This clonotype was counted many times. V and J are TRBV11-2 and TRBJ2-7, with 8 bases identical to TRBD1. Trimming cost V 0 bases and J 3 bases; bases outside gene matches: 4. The CDR3 has 15 amino acids. Germline lookup yields CDR1 SGHAT and CDR2 FQNNGV. CDR3 sequence (DNA): TGTGCCAGCAGCTTAGAAGGGACAGGTTACTACGAGCAGTACTTC. This gives the protein CASSLEGTGYYEQYF. Filled out from reference TRBV11-2 and TRBJ2-7, the complete variable domain reads EAGVAQSPRYKIIEKRQSVAFWCNPISGHATLYWYQQILGQGPKLLIQFQNNGVVDDSQLPKDRFSAERLKGVDSTLKIQPAKLEDSAVYLCASSLEGTGYYEQYFGPGTRLTVT.

This clonotype was counted many times. Relative to the germline gene, one junction end is altered; a read error may explain this. This sequence joins TRBV5-1 and TRBJ1-1, with D possibly being TRBD1 (5 bases). Germline loops: CDR1 SGHRS, CDR2 YFSETQ. The CDR3 length is 14 residues. Here the CDR3 DNA reads TGTGCCAGCAGTTTGGGGGGGTTGAACACTGAAGCTTTCTTT. Its translation: CASSLGGLNTEAFF. Full variable domain (remainder filled in from reference TRBV5-1 and TRBJ1-1): KAGVTQTPRYLIKTRGQQVTLSCSPISGHRSVSWYQQTPGQGLQFLFEYFSETQRNKGNFPGRFSGRQFSNSRSEMNVSTLELGDSALYLCASSLGGLNTEAFFGQGTRLTVV.

J is TRBJ2-1 and V is TRBV5-8, with 13 bases that match TRBD2. The CDR3 has 17 residues. Germline loops: CDR1 SGHTS, CDR2 YDEGEE. The junction had 7 bases not matched to a gene; V was cut back by 4 bases and J by 3 bases. The CDR3 DNA is TGTGCCAGCAGCATAGGACTAGCGGGAGTCAACTACAATGAGCAGTTCTTC. Protein: CASSIGLAGVNYNEQFF.

The chain joins TRBV18 to TRBJ1-2; 7 positions agree with TRBD1. CDR3 size: 13 residues. Trimming at V came to 3 bases and at J to 6 bases, leaving 4 bases not matched to a gene. Germline CDR1 KGHSH, CDR2 LQKENI. The CDR3, as DNA: TGTGCCAGCTCACCTCAGGGGGTGGATGGCTACACCTTC. Translation gives CASSPQGVDGYTF. Supplemented by reference TRBV18 and TRBJ1-2, the full variable domain reads NAGVMQNPRHLVRRRGQEARLRCSPMKGHSHVYWYRQLPEEGLKFMVYLQKENIIDESGMPKERFSAEFPKEGPSILRIQQVVRGDSAAYFCASSPQGVDGYTFGSGTRLTVV.

There are many counts of this clonotype. The gene calls are TRBV19 and TRBJ1-1; D unclear. V was pared by 3 bases and J by 10 bases, with 9 bases between. The CDR3 contains 11 residues. The germline gives CDR1 LNHDA, CDR2 SQIVND (reference sequence). The CDR3 here is CASSMKGGAFF. CDR3 DNA: TGTGCCAGTAGTATGAAGGGAGGAGCTTTCTTT.

This clonotype was detected many times. The gene calls are TRBV28 and TRBJ2-5; 11 bases fit TRBD2. This CDR3 is built from 17 residues. The germline V gene encodes CDR1 MDHEN and CDR2 SYDVKM. V dropped 8 bases and J dropped 2; count of bases not matched to a gene: 13. CDR3 DNA: TGTGCCAGCGGAGGGGTCCGACTAGCGGGAATTCAAGAGACCCAGTACTTC. This translates into CASGGVRLAGIQETQYF.

The rearrangement uses TRBV2 and TRBJ1-1, with TRBD1 matching over 8 bases. The ends lost 6 bases at V and 1 base at J; junction bases unmatched: 4. Germline loops: CDR1 SNHLY, CDR2 FYNNEI. This CDR3 has 14 amino acids. DNA of the CDR3: TGTGCCAGCAGACTGACAGGGGAGAACACTGAAGCTTTCTTT. Protein: CASRLTGENTEAFF. Based on the CDR3 plus reference TRBV2 and TRBJ1-1, the full variable domain is EPEVTQTPSHQVTQMGQEVILRCVPISNHLYFYWYRQILGQKVEFLVSFYNNEISEKSEIFDDQFSVERPDGSNFTLKIRSTKLEDSAMYFCASRLTGENTEAFFGQGTRLTVV.

The chain employs TRBV11-2 and TRBJ2-3; D call uncertain. V was shortened by 1 base and J by 2 bases, with 7 bases between the two germline ends. Germline V gene lookup returns CDR1 SGHAT and CDR2 FQNNGV. The CDR3 sequence is 14 residues long. CDR3 residues: CASSLAHSTDTQYF. In DNA form, the CDR3 reads TGTGCCAGCAGCTTAGCACACTCCACAGATACGCAGTATTTT.

This chain links TRBV28 with TRBJ2-7; D remains unclear. CDR3 size: 14 residues. CDR1 MDHEN and CDR2 SYDVKM come from the germline V gene. The V gene lost 4 bases and the J gene lost 3 bases, with 13 bases spanning the gap. The CDR3 nucleotides read TGTGCCAGCAGTTCCCCCGGGCCCATCTACGAGCAGTACTTC. Protein: CASSSPGPIYEQYF.

In this sample, this clonotype turned up a few times. The chain carries TRBV27 and TRBJ2-3, with 9 bases that match TRBD2. Looked up from germline, CDR1 is MNHEY and CDR2 is SMNVEV (reference sequence). The CDR3 covers 17 residues. V dropped 5 bases and J dropped 5; count of bases not matched to a gene: 14. CDR3 sequence: CASSELSGRRARDTQYF. For the CDR3, the DNA is TGTGCCAGCAGTGAACTTAGCGGGAGAAGGGCCAGAGATACGCAGTATTTT.

In this sample, this clonotype turned up many times. This rearrangement joins TRBV7-2 to TRBJ2-7, with 11 bases that match TRBD2. Germline V lookup: CDR1 SGHTA, CDR2 FQGNSA. CDR3 length: 14 residues. After removal of 3 bases from V and 6 bases from J, the junction contained 4 bases not matched to a gene. The CDR3 region has the DNA TGTGCCAGCAGCTTTAGCGGGAGGGCATCCGAGCAGTACTTC. Translation gives CASSFSGRASEQYF.

The sample holds many counts of this clonotype. The genes are TRBV5-1 and TRBJ1-1; D perhaps matches TRBD1 (5 bases). The germline gives CDR1 SGHRS, CDR2 YFSETQ. CDR3 size: 15 residues. The ends were cut back, 0 bases at V and 1 base at J, with 10 bases in the middle. The CDR3 DNA reads TGCGCCAGCAGCTTGGGCCAGGGAAGGAACACTGAAGCTTTCTTT. This codes for CASSLGQGRNTEAFF.

This clonotype was observed a few times. V usage is TRBV27 and J usage is TRBJ2-7; 8 nucleotides match TRBD2. The CDR3 has 14 amino acids. J lost 6 bases, V lost 2 bases, and 6 bases had no gene match. In germline, CDR1 is MNHEY, CDR2 SMNVEV (reference sequence). This chain's CDR3 is CASSLREGGLEQYF. The CDR3 region has the DNA TGTGCCAGCAGTTTACGGGAGGGGGGCCTCGAGCAGTACTTC.

This clonotype was counted at least ten times. V gene TRBV6-2 or TRBV6-3 combines with J gene TRBJ2-3; D is perhaps TRBD1 (5 bases). CDR1 and CDR2 (germline): MNHEY, SVGEGT. This CDR3 comprises 17 residues. Trimming left V 6 bases short and J 2 bases short, with 21 bases between. This CDR3 is CASRAAVGVYSTDTQYF. CDR3 coding DNA: TGTGCCAGCAGAGCCGCCGTAGGGGTGTATTCCACAGATACGCAGTATTTT.